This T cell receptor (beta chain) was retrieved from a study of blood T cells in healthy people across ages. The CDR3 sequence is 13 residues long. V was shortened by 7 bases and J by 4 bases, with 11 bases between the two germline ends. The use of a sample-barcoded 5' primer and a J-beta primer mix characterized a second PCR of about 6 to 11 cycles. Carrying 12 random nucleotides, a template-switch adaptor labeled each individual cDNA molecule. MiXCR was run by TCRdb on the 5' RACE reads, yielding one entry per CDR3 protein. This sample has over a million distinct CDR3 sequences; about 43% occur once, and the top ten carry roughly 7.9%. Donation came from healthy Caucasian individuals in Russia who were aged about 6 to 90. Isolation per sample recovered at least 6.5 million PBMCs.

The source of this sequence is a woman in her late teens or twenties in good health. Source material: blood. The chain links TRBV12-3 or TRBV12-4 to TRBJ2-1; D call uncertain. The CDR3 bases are TGTGCCAGCACCCCGACCAGGTACAATGAGCAGTTCTTC. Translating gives CASTPTRYNEQFF.